The 21 T cell receptor beta chains presented below share a single source sample, sequenced in a study of HIV-infected patients and healthy controls. Whole blood was used without fractionation, so all unsorted peripheral T cells were included. Reverse transcription used 450 to 500 ng RNA and constant-region primers for alpha and beta. Separate chain-specific third strand synthesis with multiplexing indices produced the alpha and beta libraries. TCRdb passed the 5' RACE reads through MiXCR, listing each CDR3 protein once. The sample records 15,000 to 20,000 distinct CDR3 sequences, about 9.4% being singletons. Sequenced sample: blood. The receptors stem from an adult in good health.

This clonotype occurred many times. This chain connects TRBV7-2 to TRBJ2-2, with 11 bases lining up with TRBD1. Germline trimming cut 1 base from V and 6 bases from J; bases unmatched to any gene: 1. Germline CDR1 and CDR2: SGHTA and FQGNSA. This CDR3 region has 15 residues. For the CDR3, the DNA is TGTGCCAGCAGCTTAGGGACAGGGGGCGCCGGGGAGCTGTTTTTT. The encoded protein is CASSLGTGGAGELFF.

The rearrangement joins TRBV6-2 or TRBV6-3 to TRBJ2-4; 8 bases agree with TRBD2. After removal of 4 bases from V and 6 bases from J, the junction contained 2 bases not matched to a gene. CDR3 length: 13 residues. Germline-derived CDR1 and CDR2 are MNHEY and SVGEGT. The CDR3 region is CASSWGLGNIQYF. In DNA, the CDR3 is TGTGCCAGCAGTTGGGGACTAGGAAACATTCAGTACTTC.

This clonotype was observed at least ten times. The rearrangement links TRBV5-1 to TRBJ1-2; a possible D gene is TRBD1 (6 bases). V lost 3 bases, J lost 4 bases, and 13 bases lay in between. There are 14 residues in the CDR3. Germline-derived CDR1 and CDR2 are SGHRS and YFSETQ. The CDR3 sequence: CASSSQGNSYGYTF. CDR3 in DNA: TGCGCCAGCAGCTCCCAGGGGAATAGCTATGGCTACACCTTC.

This clonotype was observed many times. This chain links TRBV3-1 with TRBJ2-3; 9 bases agree with TRBD1. Trimming cost V 3 bases and J 4 bases; bases outside gene matches: 5. The CDR3 has 15 residues. The germline gives CDR1 LGHDT, CDR2 YNNKEL (reference sequence). CDR3 sequence reads: CASSHSGQGSDTQYF. DNA of the CDR3: TGTGCCAGCAGCCACTCAGGACAGGGGTCAGATACGCAGTATTTT.

As for this clonotype: The junction differs from germline at one of its ends, possibly a read error. V usage is TRBV23-1 and J usage is TRBJ2-4; possible D gene TRBD1, 6 bases. TRBV23-1 falls under the ORF class, with uncertain function. This CDR3 spans 8 amino acids. This CDR3 reads CASFPTGF. CDR3 bases: TGCGCCAGCTTTCCGACAGGTTTC.

The chain uses TRBV6-1 and TRBJ2-7; maybe TRBD2 (6 bases). Per germline, CDR1 MNHNS and CDR2 SASEGT. The CDR3 is 14 residues long. Between the trimmed V and J ends, which lost 8 bases and 4 bases, there was a span of 18 bases. CDR3 DNA sequence: TGTGCCAGCTCCACCCGTAGCGGAGTTTACGAGCAGTACTTC. This encodes CASSTRSGVYEQYF.

Many counts were recorded for this clonotype. V is TRBV7-9 and J is TRBJ2-1; possible D gene TRBD2, 6 bases. The CDR3 spans 15 residues. The ends were cut back, 4 bases at V and 2 bases at J, with 12 bases in the middle. Per the germline V gene, CDR1 is SEHNR and CDR2 is FQNEAQ (reference sequence). CDR3 sequence (DNA): TGTGCCAGCAGCTACGGGGAGGTGGCCTACAATGAGCAGTTCTTC. Translating gives CASSYGEVAYNEQFF.

This clonotype was seen once. The genes are TRBV7-7 and TRBJ1-5; D might be TRBD1 (6 bases). The V and J ends lost 5 bases and 4 bases respectively, with 12 bases between them. Germline CDR1 reads SSHAT; CDR2 reads FNYEAQ (reference sequence). The CDR3 covers 14 residues. CDR3 coding DNA: TGTGCCAGCAGCCGGGACAACCGAAATCAGCCCCAGCATTTT. Translated: CASSRDNRNQPQHF. Full variable domain (outside the CDR3, taken from reference TRBV7-7 and TRBJ1-5): GAGVSQSPRYKVTKRGQDVTLRCDPISSHATLYWYQQALGQGPEFLTYFNYEAQPDKSGLPSDRFSAERPEGSISTLTIQRTEQRDSAMYRCASSRDNRNQPQHFGDGTRLSIL.

This clonotype was counted ten times or more. The V call is TRBV5-1, the J call TRBJ1-1; D is possibly TRBD1 (6 bases). The CDR3 is made up of 14 amino acids. V shed 3 bases and J shed 7 bases, with 16 bases lying between them. The germline CDR1 and CDR2 sequences are SGHRS and YFSETQ. CDR3 sequence (DNA): TGCGCCAGCAGCTCAACCGGGACACCAGGTGAAGCTTTCTTT. Its translation is CASSSTGTPGEAFF.

This clonotype is labeled as medium-sized (0.01 to 0.1%). The chain combines TRBV29-1 with TRBJ2-7; TRBD2 might be the D (6 bases). V dropped 4 bases and J dropped 2 bases, with 9 bases sitting between them. Germline lookup yields CDR1 SQVTM and CDR2 ANQGSEA. The CDR3 length is 12 residues. The CDR3 loop is CSVVGEAYEQYF. In DNA, the CDR3 is TGCAGCGTTGTTGGGGAGGCCTACGAGCAGTACTTC.

This clonotype was seen many times. The gene calls are TRBV7-2 and TRBJ2-1, with D possibly being TRBD1 (5 bases). This CDR3 contains 14 residues. V shed 3 bases and J shed 1 base, with 7 bases lying between them. Per germline, CDR1 SGHTA and CDR2 FQGNSA. The CDR3 loop reads CASSLGRSYNEQFF. The CDR3 region has the DNA TGTGCCAGCAGCTTGGGGCGGTCCTACAATGAGCAGTTCTTC.

Judged by abundance, this clonotype is medium-sized. The rearrangement links TRBV12-3 or TRBV12-4 to TRBJ2-2, with 7 positions matching TRBD1. J was trimmed by 6 bases and V by 6 bases; bases with no gene match: 4. The CDR3 totals 13 residues. In DNA, the CDR3 is TGTGCCAGCAGCCCCCAGGGGGCCGGGGAGCTGTTTTTT. Translating it yields CASSPQGAGELFF.

A few counts support this clonotype. The chain recombines TRBV3-1 with TRBJ2-5; D ambiguous. With 0 bases removed from V and 5 bases from J, the gap between germline ends came to 7 bases. CDR3 size: 13 residues. Per the germline V gene, CDR1 is LGHDT and CDR2 is YNNKEL (reference sequence). The CDR3 loop reads CASSQEERETQYF. Written as DNA, the CDR3 is TGTGCCAGCAGCCAAGAGGAAAGGGAGACCCAGTACTTC.

In this sample, this clonotype turned up many times. This chain connects TRBV11-2 to TRBJ1-1, with D unresolved. Germline CDR1 and CDR2: SGHAT and FQNNGV. The CDR3 length is 13 residues. Trimming shortened V by 1 base and J by 1 base, and 4 bases separated the two germline ends. CDR3: CASSLGGNTEAFF. DNA of the CDR3: TGTGCCAGCAGCTTAGGGGGGAACACTGAAGCTTTCTTT.

This clonotype was recorded at least ten times. The chain couples TRBV12-3 or TRBV12-4 to TRBJ2-1; D gene ambiguous. Trimming took off 2 bases at V and 10 bases at J, with 9 bases between the two ends. This CDR3 is 12 amino acids long. The CDR3 protein is CASSLNSREQFF. The CDR3 DNA follows: TGTGCCAGCAGTTTAAACTCCAGAGAGCAGTTCTTC.

In its sample, this clonotype was seen many times. The chain links TRBV28 to TRBJ2-3, with 7 bases lining up with TRBD2. This CDR3 region has 15 residues. V shed 7 bases and J 6 bases; nucleotides not matched to a gene: 13. Germline values: CDR1 MDHEN, CDR2 SYDVKM. CDR3 sequence (DNA): TGTGCCAGCACCCCTGGGGGGGGATTAGCGGATACGCAGTATTTT. This gives the protein CASTPGGGLADTQYF.

Worth noting for this clonotype: One end of the junction is discordant with germline, which a read error may explain. The chain employs TRBV12-3 or TRBV12-4 and TRBJ2-7; D perhaps matches TRBD2 (5 bases). The CDR3 extends over 9 amino acids. This CDR3 reads CVSGYEQYF. Here the CDR3 DNA reads TGTGTCAGCGGTTACGAGCAGTACTTC.

This clonotype was observed a handful of times. The J gene is TRBJ1-4, the V gene TRBV5-4; no clear D. Germline CDR1 is SGHNT and CDR2 is YYREEE (reference sequence). This CDR3 is built from 14 residues. The V and J ends lost 0 bases and 0 bases respectively, with 3 bases between them. The CDR3 here is CASSLDATNEKLFF. The CDR3 DNA is TGTGCCAGCAGCTTGGATGCAACTAATGAAAAACTGTTTTTT.

Relative to its sample, this clonotype is medium-sized. V is TRBV2 and J is TRBJ1-4; no definite D call. CDR3 length equals 13 residues. Germline V gene sequence: CDR1 SNHLY, CDR2 FYNNEI. V lost 6 bases and J lost 5, with 10 bases in between. Here the CDR3 DNA reads TGTGCCAGCAGCCCAGTTTCCAATGAAAAACTGTTTTTT. Translated, it gives CASSPVSNEKLFF.

This clonotype was found many times. The rearrangement uses TRBV28 and TRBJ1-5; 9 bases agree with TRBD1. Germline V gene sequence: CDR1 MDHEN, CDR2 SYDVKM. The CDR3 is 14 residues long. Unmatched junction bases numbered 4, after V lost 4 bases and J lost 6 bases. The CDR3 reads CASSWGQGTQPQHF. CDR3 DNA: TGTGCCAGCAGTTGGGGACAGGGCACTCAGCCCCAGCATTTT.

V is TRBV20-1 and J is TRBJ2-3, with 13 bases that match TRBD2. After removal of 6 bases from V and 9 bases from J, the junction contained 15 bases not matched to a gene. Germline CDR1 reads DFQATT; CDR2 reads SNEGSKA (reference sequence). The CDR3 loop spans 16 amino acids. DNA of the CDR3: TGCAGTGCCCGGACTAGCGGGAGCGAGGCGACGGGGACGCAGTATTTT. Translated, it gives CSARTSGSEATGTQYF.